Below are 21 T cell receptor beta chains sequenced from a single sample in a study of metastatic and nonmetastatic thyroid tumors. TCRdb re-called clones from the PCR reads using MiXCR. Here the sample spans under 95,000 clones, approximately 12% being singletons. No patient received treatment before thyroid surgery. Material for sequencing was blood. All receptors come from a female donor with papillary thyroid cancer or a benign thyroid nodule (not recorded which). Some clones in this sample may be carry-over from other donors' samples.

This clone has at least ten counts. The chain couples TRBV5-4 to TRBJ2-7, with a tentative D call TRBD1 (6 bases). V lost 0 bases and J lost 2, with 12 bases in between. Germline-derived CDR1 and CDR2 are SGHNT and YYREEE (reference sequence). CDR3 length: 15 amino acids. The CDR3 nucleotides read TGTGCCAGCAGCTTGGCCAGGGGAGAGGCCTACGAGCAGTACTTC. It specifies CASSLARGEAYEQYF.

Ten or more counts support this clone. This may be a read error, as it is one base from a much larger clone. This rearrangement joins TRBV19 to TRBJ2-2; TRBD1 might be the D (6 bases). The CDR3 spans 14 residues. Germline values: CDR1 LNHDA, CDR2 SQIVND (reference sequence). The CDR3 protein is CASSIWGLDGELSF. CDR3 DNA sequence: TGTGCCAGTAGTATCTGGGGGCTGGACGGGGAGCTGTCTTTT.

At least ten counts were recorded for this clone. V usage is TRBV25-1 and J usage is TRBJ1-1; weak D call: TRBD1 (5 bases). Trimming cost V 0 bases and J 0 bases, with 11 bases left between them. Per the germline V gene, CDR1 is MGHDK and CDR2 is SYGVNS. The CDR3 sequence is 16 residues long. In DNA, the CDR3 is TGTGCCAGCAGTGAATACGCAGGGAAGATGAACACTGAAGCTTTCTTT. Translated: CASSEYAGKMNTEAFF.

The sample holds many counts of this clone. The rearrangement joins TRBV7-2 to TRBJ2-1, with D perhaps TRBD1 (6 bases). Trimming removed 3 bases at V and 6 bases at J, with 12 bases between. CDR3 size: 14 residues. CDR1 is SGHTA, CDR2 FQGNSA, per germline. This chain's CDR3 is CASSLDSLTNEQFF. CDR3 in DNA: TGTGCCAGCAGCTTGGACAGCCTGACCAATGAGCAGTTCTTC.

This clone was seen only a few times. The chain has TRBV12-3 or TRBV12-4 and TRBJ2-7; D ambiguous. Trimming took off 3 bases at V and 2 bases at J, with 11 bases between the two ends. This CDR3 is 14 amino acids long. In nucleotides, the CDR3 is TGTGCCAGCAGTTTTGGATTTCTCACCTACGAGCAGTACTTC. Its protein is CASSFGFLTYEQYF.

On this clone itself: A much more abundant neighbour one base away suggests this may be a read error. The identical CDR3 is also encoded by other nucleotide sequences in the sample. The rearrangement joins TRBV11-1 to TRBJ2-3; D ambiguous. V lost 2 bases to trimming and J lost 6 bases, with 15 bases between them. CDR1 and CDR2 (germline): SGHAT, FQDESV (reference sequence). The CDR3 runs to 15 residues. CDR3 bases: TGTGCCAGCAGCTTATATACAGCCCCAGGCGATACGCAGTATTTT. It yields the protein CASSLYTAPGDTQYF.

The chain combines TRBV4-2 with TRBJ1-2; D is possibly TRBD1 (5 bases). The V gene lost 6 bases and the J gene lost 0 bases, with 17 bases spanning the gap. This CDR3 has 16 residues. Germline V gives CDR1 LGHNA, CDR2 YNFKEQ. The CDR3 spells CASSQYWRGANYGYTF. Here the CDR3 DNA reads TGTGCCAGCAGTCAATATTGGAGGGGAGCTAACTATGGCTACACCTTC.

The chain uses TRBV5-1 and TRBJ2-5; 11 bases line up with TRBD2. The CDR3 covers 17 residues. V lost 0 bases to trimming and J lost 1 base; unmatched junction nucleotides: 5. Per the germline V gene, CDR1 is SGHRS and CDR2 is YFSETQ. This CDR3 reads CASSLALAGGPQETQYF. The CDR3 bases are TGCGCCAGCAGCTTGGCGCTAGCGGGAGGCCCCCAAGAGACCCAGTACTTC.

This clone was found many times. The chain carries TRBV7-2 and TRBJ2-1; D is unclear. Looked up from germline, CDR1 is SGHTA and CDR2 is FQGNSA. V was cut by 1 base and J by 4 bases, with 11 bases left in between. The CDR3 has 15 amino acids. CDR3 in amino acids: CASSLGGTTYNEQFF. CDR3 nucleotides: TGTGCCAGCAGCTTAGGGGGTACGACGTACAATGAGCAGTTCTTC.

This clone has a count of ten or more. Other DNA sequences in this specimen translate into the identical CDR3. The gene calls are TRBV4-1 and TRBJ2-7, with TRBD2 identical over 10 bases. There are 15 residues in the CDR3. Germline lookup yields CDR1 MGHRA and CDR2 YSYEKL. Trimming cost V 1 base and J 1 base; bases outside gene matches: 1. The CDR3: CASSQVTSGSYEQYF. DNA for the CDR3: TGCGCCAGCAGCCAAGTGACTAGCGGGTCCTACGAGCAGTACTTC.

This clone was found many times. The V and J genes are TRBV5-4 and TRBJ2-7; D may match TRBD1 or TRBD2 (5 bases each). Germline CDR1 and CDR2: SGHNT and YYREEE (reference sequence). CDR3 length equals 14 residues. Trimming shortened V by 4 bases and J by 5 bases, and 16 bases separated the two germline ends. The CDR3 coding sequence is TGTGCCAGCAGCCTCTCAGGGAGTACTGACGAGCAGTACTTC. This gives the protein CASSLSGSTDEQYF.

Remarks on this clone: Germline and junction disagree at one end, which may indicate a read error. The chain employs TRBV7-3 and TRBJ2-7; D possibly uses TRBD1 or TRBD2 (7 bases each). The length of the CDR3 is 14 residues. The germline CDR1 and CDR2 sequences are SGHTA and FQGTGA. The CDR3 DNA follows: TGTGCCAGCAGCCGGGGAGGGGGCAGCTACGAGCAGTGCTTC. Amino acid sequence: CASSRGGGSYEQCF.

This clone was observed many times. The CDR3 reads CASRNRGLPNEQYF. The CDR3 DNA reads as TGTGCCAGTAGGAACCGGGGTCTGCCCAACGAGCAGTACTTC. This chain links TRBV19 with TRBJ2-7, with D tentatively TRBD2 (5 bases). CDR1 is LNHDA, CDR2 SQIVND, per germline (reference sequence). Trimming left V 6 bases short and J 5 bases short, with 17 bases between. The CDR3 spans 14 residues.

This clone was observed many times. This sequence joins TRBV30 and TRBJ2-5; no clear D. The CDR3 extends over 13 amino acids. Trimming took off 1 base at V and 4 bases at J, with 10 bases between the two ends. The germline CDR1 and CDR2 sequences are GTSNPN and SVGIG (reference sequence). The CDR3 spells CAWSGPSGETQYF. The CDR3 DNA reads TGTGCCTGGAGTGGTCCTTCGGGAGAGACCCAGTACTTC.

This clone was detected ten times or more. This sequence joins TRBV19 and TRBJ1-4, with 8 bases matching TRBD1. CDR3 length equals 14 residues. The junction had 3 bases not matched to a gene; V was cut back by 7 bases and J by 2 bases. Looked up from germline, CDR1 is LNHDA and CDR2 is SQIVND (reference sequence). The CDR3 reads CASTDRGTNEKLFF. The CDR3 region has the DNA TGTGCCAGTACCGACAGGGGCACTAATGAAAAACTGTTTTTT.

This clone was observed a few times. The chain links TRBV15 to TRBJ2-5, with 11 positions matching TRBD1. J gave up 5 bases and V 1 base, and 12 bases lay outside the gene matches. The CDR3 consists of 18 residues. In germline, CDR1 is LNHNV, CDR2 YYDKDF (reference sequence). The CDR3 DNA sequence: TGTGCCACCAGCAGAGGACGATTAATGGGACAGGGGGGGGAGACCCAGTACTTC. Residues: CATSRGRLMGQGGETQYF.

The table lists this clone with many counts. Germline and junction disagree at one end, which may indicate a read error. This sample also contains other DNA sequences that code for the same CDR3. The chain couples TRBV6-1 to TRBJ2-1; unclear D gene. CDR3 length: 12 amino acids. The germline V gene encodes CDR1 MNHNS and CDR2 SASEGT. Here the CDR3 DNA reads TGTGCCAGCAGTCTGGACCGCAATGAACAGTTCTTC. Its protein product is CASSLDRNEQFF.

In its sample, this clone was seen a few times. The chain is built from TRBV28 and TRBJ1-1, with a possible D match to TRBD1 (5 bases). This CDR3 is built from 11 residues. CDR1 and CDR2 from the germline V gene are MDHEN and SYDVKM. The germline V and J ends were trimmed by 8 bases and 4 bases, with 8 bases remaining between them. The chain's CDR3 is CASLRVTEAFF. The CDR3 nucleotides are TGTGCCAGCCTCAGGGTCACTGAAGCTTTCTTT.

This clone was recorded many times. The chain employs TRBV20-1 and TRBJ1-1; D is ambiguous. This CDR3 is 11 amino acids long. V lost 3 bases and J lost 10, with 12 bases in between. CDR1 and CDR2 from the germline V gene are DFQATT and SNEGSKA (reference sequence). The CDR3 is CSARVGSGAFF. The CDR3 nucleotides read TGCAGTGCTAGGGTAGGATCAGGAGCTTTCTTT.

This clone was counted many times. This chain connects TRBV28 to TRBJ2-1, with no clear D. There are 16 residues in the CDR3. Germline-derived CDR1 and CDR2 are MDHEN and SYDVKM. Trimming left V 3 bases short and J 0 bases short, with 12 bases between. CDR3 protein: CASSFGRASSYNEQFF. Written as DNA, the CDR3 is TGTGCCAGCAGTTTTGGCCGGGCAAGCTCCTACAATGAGCAGTTCTTC.

A remark on this clone: A much larger clone lies a single base off, so this may be a read error. Other DNA sequences in this sample translate to the same CDR3. This sequence joins TRBV29-1 and TRBJ2-1, with 11 bases aligning to TRBD1. The V and J ends lost 7 bases and 7 bases, in that order; junction bases with no gene match: 9. The CDR3 is 14 residues long. Germline CDR1 and CDR2: SQVTM and ANQGSEA. CDR3 loop: CSAPGTGGYNEQFF. The DNA of the CDR3 is TGCAGCGCCCCGGGGACAGGGGGATATAATGAGCAGTTCTTC.